The rows below give T cell receptor beta chains drawn from one sample of a study of technical replicates of blood from four donors. Assay used: immunoSEQ multiplex PCR; TCRdb lists only in-frame clones, some missing. Of 79,000 or so clones listed, around nine tenths were seen once; the top ten hold 0.25%. The sample was T cells isolated from PBMCs. The receptors here all came from a human donor in good health. The CDR3 runs from the conserved cysteine through the conserved F or W. Fields, in order: V gene, clone size, D gene, CDR3 length, J gene, CDR3 DNA, CDR3 protein. D genes are given only for firm matches. Size values are once, few and many counts, or a class for expanded clones, and some rows have none.

TRBV11-3	.	.	13	TRBJ1-1	TGTGCCAGCAGCCCAGGGTATAGCACTGAAGCTTTCTTT	CASSPGYSTEAFF
TRBV6-1	few	TRBD1	14	TRBJ1-5	TGTGCCAGCAGGCGACAGGGGGGCAATCAGCCCCAGCATTTT	CASRRQGGNQPQHF
TRBV10-3	.	.	14	TRBJ2-7	TGTGCCATCAGTGAGACGACAGACTCCTACGAGCAGTACTTC	CAISETTDSYEQYF
TRBV29-1	once	.	17	TRBJ2-2	TGCAGCGTTCGCGTGACAGGAGTCCCTTTTTTGTCCGGGGAGCTGTTTTTT	CSVRVTGVPFLSGELFF
TRBV5-1	.	TRBD1	16	TRBJ1-1	TGCGCCAGCAGCTTGGGGGACCAGACAGGGGTAGGTGAAGCTTTCTTT	CASSLGDQTGVGEAFF
TRBV19	few	.	12	TRBJ1-1	TGTGCCAGTAGTTTCGGGAACACTGAAGCTTTCTTT	CASSFGNTEAFF
TRBV6-5	.	TRBD1	14	TRBJ1-5	TGTGCCAGCAGTAGGACAGGGTTCGGTCAGCCCCAGCATTTT	CASSRTGFGQPQHF
TRBV6-1	.	.	14	TRBJ1-3	TGTGCCAGCTCCCGCCCAGGATCTGGAAACACCATATATTTT	CASSRPGSGNTIYF
TRBV15	.	TRBD1	16	TRBJ1-2	TGTGCCACCAGCAGATCCGACAGGGGCCCTATCTATGGCTACACCTTC	CATSRSDRGPIYGYTF
TRBV28	.	.	17	TRBJ2-7	TGTGCCAGCAGACGTCGGGGGACCCCCCGAAGCTCCTACGAGCAGTACTTC	CASRRRGTPRSSYEQYF
TRBV27	once	.	15	TRBJ2-1	TGTGCCAGCAGTTTGGAGGGGAGCTCCTACAATGAGCAGTTCTTC	CASSLEGSSYNEQFF
TRBV7-2	.	.	15	TRBJ1-2	TGTGCCAGCAGCCCCGGAGGGAACCTGAACTATGGCTACACCTTC	CASSPGGNLNYGYTF
TRBV6-1	.	.	14	TRBJ1-5	TGTGCCAGCAGTGTTTCCCAGGATTCGCAGCCCCAGCATTTT	CASSVSQDSQPQHF
TRBV11-2	.	.	16	TRBJ2-1	TGTGCCAGCAGCTTCCTTCTAGCGCAAGCATCTGATGAGCAGTTCTTC	CASSFLLAQASDEQFF
TRBV19	.	.	13	TRBJ1-5	TGTGCCAGTAGTATTACGGTTAATCAGCCCCAGCATTTT	CASSITVNQPQHF
TRBV29-1	.	TRBD2	16	TRBJ2-7	TGCAGCGTTGAAGATGGGACTAGCGGGAGATCCTACGAGCAGTACTTC	CSVEDGTSGRSYEQYF
TRBV5-4	.	TRBD2	19	TRBJ2-7	TGTGCCAGCAGCTTGGAGTCGACTAGCGGGGGCTATGGCGGGTACGAGCAGTACTTC	CASSLESTSGGYGGYEQYF
TRBV25-1	.	.	15	TRBJ2-1	TGTGCCAGCAGTGTGATAACAGGGTTCCACAATGAGCAGTTCTTC	CASSVITGFHNEQFF
TRBV2	.	TRBD1	14	TRBJ1-4	TGTGCCAGCAAACAGGGGGTGAAGAATGAAAAACTGTTTTTT	CASKQGVKNEKLFF
TRBV5-1	once	TRBD1	17	TRBJ1-1	TGCGCCAGCAGCTTGTTAGCGGCAGGGGGCATGAACACTGAAGCTTTCTTT	CASSLLAAGGMNTEAFF
TRBV2	.	.	12	TRBJ1-4	TGTGCCAGCAGTCAAACAGGGTCTGGACTGTTTTTT	CASSQTGSGLFF
TRBV5-1	.	TRBD1	14	TRBJ1-4	TGCGCCAGCAGCCGGGACAGGGCTAATGAAAAACTGTTTTTT	CASSRDRANEKLFF
TRBV15	.	TRBD1	15	TRBJ2-1	TGTGCCACCAGCACCCGGGACAGGAACTACAATGAGCAGTTCTTC	CATSTRDRNYNEQFF
TRBV28	.	TRBD1	20	TRBJ2-2	TGTGCCAGCAGTTTTTCCCTAGGACAGGGGCGATATCTGAACACCGGGGAGCTGTTTTTT	CASSFSLGQGRYLNTGELFF
TRBV20-1	once	.	11	TRBJ2-3	TGCAGTGAACAAGGGGAAGATACGCAGTATTTT	CSEQGEDTQYF
TRBV4-1	.	.	16	TRBJ1-1	TGCGCCAGCAGCCAAGCGTTAGTCCGTGCGAACACTGAAGCTTTCTTT	CASSQALVRANTEAFF
TRBV4-1	once	.	17	TRBJ2-3	TGCGCCAGCAGCCAAGATTTAGGACAGATGAACACAGATACGCAGTATTTT	CASSQDLGQMNTDTQYF
TRBV19	.	TRBD2	16	TRBJ2-7	TGTGCCAGTAGTATCAGTGTCTCGGGGGGGGCCTACGAGCAGTACTTC	CASSISVSGGAYEQYF
TRBV6-1	.	.	13	TRBJ2-7	TGTGCCACTGACCCAGGGACTCCCTACGAGCAGTACTTC	CATDPGTPYEQYF
TRBV29-1	.	.	12	TRBJ2-7	TGCAGCGTTGAACTGGGGCAATACGAGCAGTACTTC	CSVELGQYEQYF
TRBV6-1	.	TRBD1	15	TRBJ2-7	TGTGCCAGCAGTGCACACCGACAGGGTCTCTACGAGCAGTACTTC	CASSAHRQGLYEQYF
TRBV10-1	.	.	13	TRBJ2-7	TGCGCCAGCAGTGGAGCGAGCGGCGACGAGCAGTACTTC	CASSGASGDEQYF
TRBV5-4	.	TRBD1	14	TRBJ1-4	TGTGCCAGCAGCTCCAGGGGGCTCGATGAAAAACTGTTTTTT	CASSSRGLDEKLFF
TRBV2	.	.	18	TRBJ2-2	TGTGCCAGCAGTGAAGCGCGGGTCGGCCAGGGGTCTCCCGGGGAGCTGTTTTTT	CASSEARVGQGSPGELFF
TRBV7-9	.	TRBD1	14	TRBJ1-2	TGTGCCAGCAGCCTAGGACAGGGGGGACGTGGCTACACCTTC	CASSLGQGGRGYTF
TRBV5-1	.	.	11	TRBJ2-7	TGCGCCAGCAGCACCAGTTACGAGCAGTACTTC	CASSTSYEQYF
TRBV5-1	.	TRBD1	15	TRBJ1-1	TGCGCCAGCAGCCAGACAGGGGGAAGGACCCCTGAAGCTTTCTTT	CASSQTGGRTPEAFF
TRBV6-4	.	.	13	TRBJ2-3	TGTGCCAGCAGTGACTTAGGTCGGAGACAGTGGTATTTT	CASSDLGRRQWYF
TRBV7-9	.	.	16	TRBJ2-6	TGTGCCAGTACGGGTCTATCTAGCTCTGGGGCCAACGTCCTGACTTTC	CASTGLSSSGANVLTF
TRBV7-8	.	.	15	TRBJ1-1	TGTGCCAGCAGCTTAGGGAGGGGCGGAGACACTGAAGCTTTCTTT	CASSLGRGGDTEAFF
TRBV28	.	TRBD2	14	TRBJ2-3	TGTGCCAGCAGTTTCCCGGGGGGGACAGATACGCAGTATTTT	CASSFPGGTDTQYF
TRBV28	.	.	12	TRBJ2-7	TGTGCCAGCAGGGAGACTAGTGGCGAGCAGTACTTC	CASRETSGEQYF
TRBV19	.	.	15	TRBJ2-6	TGTGCCAGTAGCCTAACTATCTCTGGGGCCAACGTCCTGACTTTC	CASSLTISGANVLTF
TRBV5-1	once	.	13	TRBJ2-1	TGCGCCAGCAGCTTGGCCCGGTTCAATGAGCAGTTCTTC	CASSLARFNEQFF
TRBV14	once	TRBD1	16	TRBJ2-3	TGTGCCAGCAGCCAAGTTGACAGGGGGCCTTTAGATACGCAGTATTTT	CASSQVDRGPLDTQYF
TRBV7-9	.	TRBD1	15	TRBJ2-1	TGTGCCAGCAGCTTAGAGGCAGGGGGCGGCGATGAGCAGTTCTTC	CASSLEAGGGDEQFF
TRBV28	.	TRBD1	17	TRBJ1-5	TGTGCCAGCGCAAATCCGGGACAGGTTGTTTTGCGTCAGCCCCAGCATTTT	CASANPGQVVLRQPQHF
TRBV9	.	TRBD2	15	TRBJ2-7	TGTGCCAGCAGCGACGGGACTAGACCCCTTCGGGAGCAGTACTTC	CASSDGTRPLREQYF
TRBV19	.	TRBD1	13	TRBJ1-1	TGTGCCAGTACCCCGGACAGGCCCACTGAAGCTTTCTTT	CASTPDRPTEAFF
TRBV7-2	.	TRBD1	15	TRBJ2-1	TGTGCCAGCAGCTTTCGGACAGGGTTCCGCAATGAGCAGTTCTTC	CASSFRTGFRNEQFF
TRBV19	.	TRBD1	16	TRBJ2-2	TGTGCCAGTAGTATATTGGTGACAGGGGGTACCGGGGAGCTGTTTTTT	CASSILVTGGTGELFF
TRBV23-1	.	TRBD1	19	TRBJ2-7	TGCGCCAGCAGTCATAATGGGACCGTTTGGGACAGGGTATCCTACGAGCAGTACTTC	CASSHNGTVWDRVSYEQYF
TRBV5-4	.	TRBD2	14	TRBJ2-1	TGTGCCAGCAGCTTGATGGCGGGAGACCATGAGCAGTTCTTC	CASSLMAGDHEQFF
TRBV11-3	few	TRBD1	16	TRBJ1-1	TGTGCCAGCAGCCCGACAGGGGCCATCATGAACACTGAAGCTTTCTTT	CASSPTGAIMNTEAFF
TRBV19	once	.	14	TRBJ1-2	TGTGCCAGTAGTATTAAAGGGGCCAACTATGGCTACACCTTC	CASSIKGANYGYTF
TRBV19	once	TRBD1	12	TRBJ1-2	TGTGCCAGTATGGGACAGGGCGATGGCTACACCTTC	CASMGQGDGYTF
TRBV5-4	.	.	15	TRBJ2-7	TGTGCCAGCAGCTTGGCCAGGGACACCTCCTACGAGCAGTACTTC	CASSLARDTSYEQYF
TRBV9	.	TRBD1	15	TRBJ1-2	TGTGCCAGCGACAAAGGCGGGACAGGTCGATTGGGCTACACCTTC	CASDKGGTGRLGYTF
TRBV11-2	.	.	13	TRBJ1-6	TGTGCCAGCAGCTTAGTGGTCGGTTCACCCCTCCACTTT	CASSLVVGSPLHF